This is a list of T cell receptor beta chains from one sample in a study of identifying expanded T cells in peripheral blood. The method was immunoSEQ multiplex PCR; TCRdb's version includes in-frame clones alone and lacks a portion of them. Seen here are 95,000 to 100,000 clones, 70% to 90% observed once, and the top ten hold about 18%. Sequencing was carried out using blood. The receptors originated from a person aged 18 to 69 in good health. Both conserved end residues are part of each CDR3. D genes are given only for firm matches. Clone size appears in some rows only: once, few, many, or a class for an expanded clone.

j_call | cdr3_length | d_call | v_call | clone_size | cdr3_nt | cdr3_aa
TRBJ2-3 | 11 | . | TRBV20-1 | . | TGCAGTGCTAGGTTTGGGGATACGCAGTATTTT | CSARFGDTQYF
TRBJ1-5 | 15 | . | TRBV4-1 | . | TGCGCCAGCAGCCAGCTTTCCGTGGGCAATCAGCCCCAGCATTTT | CASSQLSVGNQPQHF
TRBJ1-2 | 15 | TRBD1 | TRBV18 | . | TGTGCCAGCTCACCCTGGGACAGGGTTGACTATGGCTACACCTTC | CASSPWDRVDYGYTF
TRBJ2-3 | 12 | . | TRBV19 | . | TGTGCCAGTAGTAGTCCCGCAGATACGCAGTATTTT | CASSSPADTQYF
TRBJ1-2 | 13 | TRBD1 | TRBV25-1 | . | TGTGCCAGCAGTGACCAGGGGGACTATGGCTACACCTTC | CASSDQGDYGYTF
TRBJ2-5 | 15 | . | TRBV5-6 | . | TGTGCCAGCAGCACCGGTCGGGGGGCGGGAGAGACCCAGTACTTC | CASSTGRGAGETQYF
TRBJ2-7 | 14 | . | TRBV4-3 | . | TGCGCCAGCAGCCAAGCGACAGGAAAGTACGAGCAGTACTTC | CASSQATGKYEQYF
TRBJ1-3 | 14 | . | TRBV11-3 | . | TGTGCCAGCAGCTCAGGGTCACCTGGAAACACCATATATTTT | CASSSGSPGNTIYF
TRBJ2-7 | 12 | . | TRBV13 | . | TGTGCCAGCAGCTTACAAACGGACGAGCAGTACTTC | CASSLQTDEQYF
TRBJ1-5 | 14 | . | TRBV19 | . | TGTGCCAGTAGTATCGGGATTAGCAATCAGCCCCAGCATTTT | CASSIGISNQPQHF
TRBJ1-2 | 12 | TRBD1 | TRBV7-9 | . | TGTGCCAGCAGCTTGACAGGGGAAGGCTACACCTTC | CASSLTGEGYTF
TRBJ2-7 | 15 | . | TRBV7-2 | . | TGTGCCAGCAGCTCCCCCGGGACGGGATACTACGAGCAGTACTTC | CASSSPGTGYYEQYF
TRBJ2-3 | 16 | . | TRBV15 | . | TGTGCCACCAGCAGAGGTACCGGGACGGTAGGAGATACGCAGTATTTT | CATSRGTGTVGDTQYF
TRBJ1-6 | 15 | . | TRBV5-1 | . | TGCGCCAGCAGCTTGCTAGAGGGATGGAATTCACCCCTCCACTTT | CASSLLEGWNSPLHF
TRBJ1-6 | 14 | . | TRBV6-5 | . | TGTGCCAGCAGCCGTAGCTCCTATAATTCACCCCTCCACTTT | CASSRSSYNSPLHF
TRBJ1-4 | 15 | TRBD1 | TRBV19 | . | TGTGCCAGTAGTCGGTCGGGACAGAGAGATGAAAAACTGTTTTTT | CASSRSGQRDEKLFF
TRBJ2-1 | 14 | . | TRBV5-1 | . | TGCGCCAGCAGCCTGGGATCCAATTACAATGAGCAGTTCTTC | CASSLGSNYNEQFF
TRBJ2-2 | 19 | . | TRBV9 | few | TGTGCCAGCAGCCCAATTGGAAGGGCCCTATCCCGGAACACCGGGGAGCTGTTTTTT | CASSPIGRALSRNTGELFF
TRBJ2-5 | 13 | . | TRBV29-1 | . | TGCAGCGTTGAAGTTTCTGGGCCTAAGACCCAGTACTTC | CSVEVSGPKTQYF
TRBJ1-2 | 15 | TRBD1 | TRBV5-6 | . | TGTGCCAGCAGCTTGGGGACAGGGGTCAACTATGGCTACACCTTC | CASSLGTGVNYGYTF
TRBJ2-3 | 14 | . | TRBV7-8 | . | TGTGCCAGCAGCATTGACCATTCGGCAGATACGCAGTATTTT | CASSIDHSADTQYF
TRBJ1-2 | 17 | TRBD1 | TRBV5-1 | . | TGCGCCAGCGGCGCGGGCGGGACAGAGGAGCTGGGATATGGCTACACCTTC | CASGAGGTEELGYGYTF
TRBJ1-2 | 11 | . | TRBV6-5 | few | TGTGCCAGCCAAGACGACTATGGCTACACCTTC | CASQDDYGYTF
TRBJ2-7 | 14 | TRBD1 | TRBV7-7 | . | TGTGCCAGCAGCGGCCGACAGGGGGCACTCGAGCAGTACTTC | CASSGRQGALEQYF
TRBJ1-5 | 16 | . | TRBV5-6 | . | TGTGCCAGCAGCTTGGCCGGCACAGTCAGCAATCAGCCCCAGCATTTT | CASSLAGTVSNQPQHF
TRBJ2-1 | 16 | . | TRBV27 | once | TGTGCCAGCAGTTTAAGGCGTAGGGCTGGCTACAATGAGCAGTTCTTC | CASSLRRRAGYNEQFF
TRBJ2-1 | 11 | . | TRBV11-1 | . | TGTGCCAGCAGCTTAGTCGATGAGCAGTTCTTC | CASSLVDEQFF
TRBJ2-2 | 15 | TRBD1 | TRBV7-9 | . | TGTGCCAGCAGCTTAATAACAGGGGGCCCCGGGGAGCTGTTTTTT | CASSLITGGPGELFF
TRBJ1-4 | 14 | TRBD1 | TRBV7-9 | . | TGTGCCAGCAGCGCGGACAGGGATAACGAGGAACTGTTTTTT | CASSADRDNEELFF
TRBJ2-2 | 15 | . | TRBV5-8 | . | TGTGCCAGCAGCTACACGGGACTTACGGGCGGGGAGCTGTTTTTT | CASSYTGLTGGELFF
TRBJ2-1 | 12 | . | TRBV7-6 | once | TGTGCCAGCAGAGGGGCAGCCAATGAGCAGTTCTTC | CASRGAANEQFF
TRBJ1-1 | 13 | . | TRBV29-1 | . | TGCAGCGTTGAAGATCGCAGGGTCACTGAAGCTTTCTTT | CSVEDRRVTEAFF
TRBJ1-2 | 16 | . | TRBV4-1 | . | TGCGCCAGCAGCCAAGAACCTTACAGGGCCGGCTATGGCTACACCTTC | CASSQEPYRAGYGYTF
TRBJ1-1 | 15 | TRBD1 | TRBV4-2 | . | TGTGCCAGCAGCCAAACCACAGGGGGCGACGCTGAAGCTTTCTTT | CASSQTTGGDAEAFF
TRBJ2-3 | 14 | . | TRBV5-1 | . | TGCGCCAGCAGCTTGGGAGGGGGCACAGATACGCAGTATTTT | CASSLGGGTDTQYF
TRBJ2-7 | 15 | . | TRBV6-5 | . | TGTGCCAGCAGTCTCAATTTTGGGGGTCCCTACGAGCAGTACTTC | CASSLNFGGPYEQYF
TRBJ2-7 | 14 | TRBD2 | TRBV5-4 | . | TGTGCCAGCAGCGGAGGACTAGGCTCCTACGAGCAGTACTTC | CASSGGLGSYEQYF
TRBJ2-3 | 16 | . | TRBV7-7 | . | TGTGCCAGCAGCTTAGGGGACGGCCGGGGCACAGATACGCAGTATTTT | CASSLGDGRGTDTQYF
TRBJ1-2 | 14 | TRBD1 | TRBV19 | . | TGTGCCAGTAGTATGATGGTGGGACAGTCTGGCTACACCTTC | CASSMMVGQSGYTF
TRBJ1-4 | 15 | TRBD1 | TRBV18 | . | TGTGCCAGCTCACCTCGAAACGGACAGGGTGAAAAACTGTTTTTT | CASSPRNGQGEKLFF